Below are 3 T cell receptor beta chains sequenced from a single sample in a study of T-cell reconstitution after alpha-beta-depleted transplantation in children. A TCRbeta library incorporating unique molecular identifiers was prepared. TCRdb re-called the PCR reads through MiXCR, storing one row per CDR3 protein. The data show 250,000 to 300,000 distinct CDR3 sequences, with about 9.9% seen just once and 23% held by the top ten. Material: peripheral blood, obtained 180 days after TCRalphabeta/CD19-depleted stem cell transplant. The receptors shown here come from a male patient between 2 and 10 years old who had a stem cell transplant for chronic granulomatous disease, so the T cells may come from the graft donor.

There are many counts of this clonotype. Written as DNA, the CDR3 is TGTGCCAGCAGGCGACAGGGTACGTCAAACAATGAGCAGTTCTTC. Its translation: CASRRQGTSNNEQFF. The chain links TRBV6-1 to TRBJ2-1, with 7 positions matching TRBD1. Unmatched junction bases numbered 10, after V lost 6 bases and J lost 5 bases. This CDR3 contains 15 residues. Per germline, CDR1 MNHNS and CDR2 SASEGT.

The sample holds many counts of this clonotype. The chain uses TRBV20-1 and TRBJ2-1; 7 bases line up with TRBD1. This CDR3 spans 14 amino acids. The junction had 3 bases not matched to a gene; V was cut back by 1 base and J by 3 bases. CDR1 DFQATT and CDR2 SNEGSKA come from the germline V gene (reference sequence). CDR3 in amino acids: CSARATGDYNEQFF. CDR3 nucleotides: TGCAGTGCTAGAGCCACAGGGGACTACAATGAGCAGTTCTTC.

The chain is built from TRBV30 and TRBJ2-3; TRBD2 matches at 8 bases. This CDR3 comprises 15 residues. CDR1 and CDR2 from the germline V gene are GTSNPN and SVGIG (reference sequence). The V and J ends lost 0 bases and 2 bases, in that order; junction bases with no gene match: 4. Here the CDR3 DNA reads TGTGCCTGGAGTGTCGGCGGGAGGTTCACAGATACGCAGTATTTT. Translation gives CAWSVGGRFTDTQYF.